This T cell receptor beta chain was sequenced for a study of blood T cells in healthy people across ages. Study-level results: Correlation between TCR beta diversity and naive T cell percentage was strong. It was the long-lived donors that had more naive CD4+ cells and higher diversity than aged donors. CMV status of donors was not determined, possibly confounding expanded clonotype changes.

This clonotype has a count of ten or more. Antigen: not known. For the second PCR, which ran for roughly 7 to 11 cycles, a sample-barcoded 5' primer and a J-beta primer mix were used. TCRdb processed the 5' RACE reads anew with MiXCR; each CDR3 protein has one entry. The data hold about 1.8 million distinct CDR3 sequences, with 40% to 55% observed a single time. The CDR3 has 12 residues. Per germline, CDR1 SQVTM and CDR2 ANQGSEA. Trimming shortened V by 5 bases and J by 5 bases, and 12 bases separated the two germline ends. Sequenced input: blood. The V gene is TRBV29-1, the J gene TRBJ2-5, with D possibly being TRBD2 (6 bases). The origin of this receptor is a woman in her thirties or forties in good health. The CDR3 DNA reads TGCAGCGTTCGCGGGGTACGGGAGACCCAGTACTTC. It encodes CSVRGVRETQYF. Complete variable domain (other parts from reference TRBV29-1 and TRBJ2-5): SAVISQKPSRDICQRGTSLTIQCQVDSQVTMMFWYRQQPGQSLTLIATANQGSEATYESGFVIDKFPISRPNLTFSTLTVSNMSPEDSSIYLCSVRGVRETQYFGPGTRLLVL.